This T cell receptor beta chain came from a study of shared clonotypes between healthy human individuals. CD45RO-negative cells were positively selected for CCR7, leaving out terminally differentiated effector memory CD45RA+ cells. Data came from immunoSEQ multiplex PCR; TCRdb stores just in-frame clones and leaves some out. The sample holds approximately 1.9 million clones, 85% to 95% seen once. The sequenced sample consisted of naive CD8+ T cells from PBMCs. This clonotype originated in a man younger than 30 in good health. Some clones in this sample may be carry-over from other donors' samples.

The CDR3 bases are TGTGCCAGTAGTCACAGGGGGCTTCAATATGGCTACACCTTC. Its translation is CASSHRGLQYGYTF. V is TRBV19 and J is TRBJ1-2; 9 nucleotides agree with TRBD1. With 5 bases clipped from V and 5 bases from J, the junction kept 6 bases outside the gene matches. This CDR3 region has 14 residues. In germline, CDR1 is LNHDA, CDR2 SQIVND (reference sequence).